The clone carrying this T cell receptor beta chain was counted a few times. Its antigen is not identified. V shed 4 bases, J shed 5 bases, and the junction held 9 bases outside the gene matches. CDR1 is MGHDK, CDR2 SYGVNS, per germline. The CDR3 contains 15 residues. This sample was included in a study of T-cell reconstitution after alpha-beta-depleted transplantation in children. Findings and caveats of the study: High day-60 TCRbeta diversity in some patients came from surviving recipient T cells and thymic progenitors. One year post-transplant, T-cell counts and diversity were largely derived from T cells produced anew. Several hundred expanded graft clones reportedly gave rise to the alpha-beta T cells present about two months after transplant.

As it was prepared, the TCRbeta library received unique molecular identifiers. Each CDR3 protein is one row after TCRdb ran MiXCR on the PCR reads. The sample includes under 400,000 distinct CDR3 sequences, approximately 23% of them seen just once. The receptor comes from a male patient younger than 18 who had a stem cell transplant for acute lymphoblastic leukemia, so the T cells may come from the graft donor. This chain connects TRBV25-1 to TRBJ2-5, with 8 bases fitting TRBD1. Sequencing used PBMCs, mostly from graft donor cells, obtained 180 days after TCRalphabeta/CD19-depleted stem cell transplant. The CDR3 loop is CASSAHGTGKETQYF. Written as DNA, the CDR3 is TGTGCCAGCAGTGCTCATGGGACAGGAAAGGAGACCCAGTACTTC. Using reference TRBV25-1 and TRBJ2-5 for the parts outside the CDR3, the full variable domain is EADIYQTPRYLVIGTGKKITLECSQTMGHDKMYWYQQDPGMELHLIHYSYGVNSTEKGDLSSESTVSRIRTEHFPLTLESARPSHTSQYLCASSAHGTGKETQYFGPGTRLLVL.